This entry is about one T cell receptor beta chain. Assay used: immunoSEQ multiplex PCR; TCRdb lists only in-frame clones, some missing. Of around 290,000 clones in the sample, roughly 90% were seen once. Germline CDR1 reads SGHVS; CDR2 reads FQNEAQ. Losses at the gene ends were 5 bases for V and 9 bases for J; bases not matched to a gene: 6. The CDR3 is 13 amino acids. This sample is drawn from a study of blood T cell repertoires in COVID-19. Material for sequencing was PBMCs or T cells enriched from blood (not recorded which). This TCR was sampled from a woman aged 25 to 45 who had recovered from COVID-19. The rearrangement links TRBV7-8 to TRBJ2-1; 8 bases fit TRBD1. This CDR3 reads CASSQQGVGEQFF. The CDR3 nucleotides read TGTGCCAGCAGCCAACAGGGGGTGGGTGAGCAGTTCTTC. Filled out from reference TRBV7-8 and TRBJ2-1, the complete variable domain reads GAGVSQSPRYKVAKRGQDVALRCDPISGHVSLFWYQQALGQGPEFLTYFQNEAQLDKSGLPSDRFFAERPEGSVSTLKIQRTQQEDSAVYLCASSQQGVGEQFFGPGTRLTVL.